The 9 T cell receptor beta chains listed next were all sequenced from one sample in a study of blood T cell repertoires in COVID-19. Only in-frame clones appear in the TCRdb table, and some are missing; sequencing was by immunoSEQ multiplex PCR. The sample holds some 700,000 clones; about 87% are singletons and the top ten take under 0.3%. The sequenced material came from peripheral blood. These receptors all come from a young woman with acute or convalescent COVID-19.

The gene calls are TRBV28 and TRBJ1-2; 8 positions match TRBD1. Losses at the gene ends were 10 bases for V and 4 bases for J; bases not matched to a gene: 11. Germline loops: CDR1 MDHEN, CDR2 SYDVKM. This CDR3 region has 14 residues. The CDR3 sequence is CATSPQGALYGYTF. The CDR3, as DNA: TGTGCCACATCCCCCCAGGGGGCTCTCTATGGCTACACCTTC.

The CDR3 reads CASTVSGTGGPDTQYF. The CDR3 DNA follows: TGTGCCAGCACAGTGTCAGGGACAGGGGGTCCAGATACGCAGTATTTT. V is TRBV9 and J is TRBJ2-3; 11 positions agree with TRBD1. The germline V gene encodes CDR1 SGDLS and CDR2 YYNGEE. V shed 6 bases and J 4 bases; nucleotides not matched to a gene: 10. CDR3 length equals 16 residues.

The chain recombines TRBV28 with TRBJ2-5; TRBD1 agrees at 7 bases. V was pared by 4 bases and J by 2 bases, with 7 bases of the junction left unmatched. This CDR3 has 15 residues. Germline CDR1 and CDR2: MDHEN and SYDVKM. The CDR3 reads CASSSPGTAQETQYF. CDR3 nucleotides: TGTGCCAGCAGTTCTCCCGGGACAGCTCAAGAGACCCAGTACTTC.

This clone was observed a single time. This chain joins TRBV11-3 and TRBJ2-7, with D unclear. The germline V and J ends were trimmed by 2 bases and 6 bases, with 11 bases remaining between them. Germline loops: CDR1 SGHNT, CDR2 YENEEA. The CDR3 is made up of 13 amino acids. This chain's CDR3 is CASSLSWFGEQYF. Written as DNA, the CDR3 is TGTGCCAGCAGCTTAAGCTGGTTTGGCGAGCAGTACTTC.

The rearrangement uses TRBV7-9 and TRBJ1-4, with D possibly TRBD1 on 6 matching bases. Germline lookup yields CDR1 SEHNR and CDR2 FQNEAQ (reference sequence). The V and J ends lost 4 bases and 8 bases respectively, with 20 bases between them. The CDR3 is made up of 16 amino acids. CDR3 sequence (DNA): TGTGCCAGCAGCTCTGACAGGCCCCAGAGGGAAGAAAAACTGTTTTTT. Its protein product is CASSSDRPQREEKLFF.

This chain joins TRBV29-1 and TRBJ2-7; maybe TRBD2 (5 bases). CDR1 and CDR2 from the germline V gene are SQVTM and ANQGSEA. V gave up 1 base and J gave up 4 bases, with 11 bases separating them. This CDR3 is built from 13 residues. CDR3 nucleotides: TGCAGCGTTGAAGGGGGAGACGGGTACGAGCAGTACTTC. Translation: CSVEGGDGYEQYF.

For the CDR3, the DNA is TGCGCCAGCCGGGGGGGAGATACGCAGTATTTT. Protein: CASRGGDTQYF. The chain recombines TRBV5-1 with TRBJ2-3, with 8 bases that match TRBD2. This CDR3 region has 11 residues. V lost 7 bases to trimming and J lost 5 bases; unmatched junction nucleotides: 0. Germline CDR1 SGHRS, CDR2 YFSETQ.

The chain carries TRBV18 and TRBJ1-1, with TRBD1 matching over 8 bases. Unmatched junction bases numbered 7, after V lost 5 bases and J lost 5 bases. Germline V lookup: CDR1 KGHSH, CDR2 LQKENI. The CDR3 has 14 amino acids. CDR3 sequence reads: CASSAQGEGTEAFF. Here the CDR3 DNA reads TGTGCCAGCTCAGCACAGGGGGAGGGAACTGAAGCTTTCTTT.

This chain connects TRBV4-1 to TRBJ1-6; D ambiguous. V was cut by 2 bases and J by 0 bases, with 14 bases left in between. In germline, CDR1 is MGHRA, CDR2 YSYEKL. The CDR3 is made up of 18 amino acids. The CDR3, as DNA: TGCGCCAGCAGCCAATCCAGGATTATAGGCTCCTATAATTCACCCCTCCACTTT. It encodes CASSQSRIIGSYNSPLHF.